This is a list of T cell receptor beta chains from one sample in a study of blood T cell repertoires in COVID-19. Sequencing was performed with immunoSEQ multiplex PCR; in TCRdb, only in-frame clones are kept and a portion is missing. The sample has 150,000 to 200,000 clones; about 86% are singletons. Sequencing input: peripheral blood. The receptors were sampled from a woman aged 60 to 75 with COVID-19, enrolled during active disease. The CDR3 runs from the conserved cysteine through the conserved F or W. Each record gives: clone size, J gene, V gene, D gene, CDR3 protein, CDR3 DNA. The D gene is left open where the match is weak. The size of a clone is reported for some rows only, either as once, few or many, or as a class for expanded clones.

few TRBJ1-6 TRBV9 - CASSVSGIGVSPLHF TGTGCCAGCAGCGTTTCCGGGATTGGGGTTTCACCCCTCCACTTT
- TRBJ2-7 TRBV7-2 - CASSPSSSPNYEQYF TGTGCCAGCAGCCCCTCGTCTAGCCCCAACTACGAGCAGTACTTC
- TRBJ2-7 TRBV27 TRBD2 CASSPPWAGAPHEQYF TGTGCCAGCAGCCCCCCTTGGGCGGGAGCCCCTCACGAGCAGTACTTC
- TRBJ1-1 TRBV5-8 - CASSLERIPAMNTEAFF TGTGCCAGCAGCTTGGAGAGGATCCCAGCCATGAACACTGAAGCTTTCTTT
- TRBJ1-4 TRBV5-4 - CASRRTGYEKLFF TGTGCCAGCAGGCGTACAGGGTATGAAAAACTGTTTTTT
once TRBJ1-1 TRBV27 TRBD1 CASNKKGAGEAFF TGTGCCAGCAATAAAAAGGGGGCAGGGGAAGCTTTCTTT
- TRBJ1-2 TRBV27 - CASSLGHPPKELRGYTF TGTGCCAGCAGTTTAGGACACCCCCCTAAGGAACTGCGTGGCTACACCTTC
- TRBJ2-2 TRBV27 TRBD2 CASSEAGARTGELFF TGTGCCAGCAGTGAAGCGGGAGCAAGGACCGGGGAGCTGTTTTTT
- TRBJ1-2 TRBV30 - CAWKLGYGYTF TGTGCCTGGAAACTCGGCTATGGCTACACCTTC
- TRBJ1-2 TRBV28 - CASRGRDRGRGYTF TGTGCCAGCAGGGGGCGGGACCGAGGTAGGGGCTACACCTTC
- TRBJ2-2 TRBV9 - CASSGGPQGTGELFF TGTGCCAGCAGCGGGGGTCCTCAGGGCACCGGGGAGCTGTTTTTT
- TRBJ2-1 TRBV5-1 TRBD2 CASSIQGLAGSQGEFF TGCGCCAGCAGCATCCAGGGACTAGCAGGATCCCAGGGGGAGTTCTTC
- TRBJ2-7 TRBV5-1 TRBD1 CASSGGQGFHEQYF TGCGCCAGCAGCGGGGGACAGGGGTTCCACGAGCAGTACTTC
- TRBJ1-2 TRBV6-5 - CASSRAGFGYTF TGTGCCAGCAGCCGCGCGGGGTTTGGCTACACCTTC
- TRBJ2-2 TRBV5-1 TRBD2 CASRASGRAGTGELFF TGCGCCAGCAGGGCTAGCGGGAGGGCCGGCACCGGGGAGCTGTTTTTT
- TRBJ1-1 TRBV19 - CASSIGQGEAFF TGTGCCAGTAGTATAGGGCAGGGTGAAGCTTTCTTT
- TRBJ2-7 TRBV27 - CASSLSGIHEQYF TGTGCCAGCAGTTTGTCCGGGATCCACGAGCAGTACTTC
- TRBJ2-5 TRBV18 TRBD1 CASSPKDRAGTQYF TGTGCCAGCTCACCGAAGGACAGGGCCGGGACCCAGTACTTC
few TRBJ2-7 TRBV6-2/TRBV6-3 TRBD1 CASSYYGQGAYEQYF TGTGCCAGCAGTTATTATGGACAGGGTGCCTACGAGCAGTACTTC
few TRBJ1-6 TRBV5-5 - CASSPTFRGGFGASLHF TGTGCCAGCAGCCCAACCTTCCGGGGGGGATTTGGTGCTTCCCTCCACTTT
- TRBJ2-3 TRBV15 - CATSREFGGITDTQYF TGTGCCACCAGCAGAGAGTTTGGCGGGATCACAGATACGCAGTATTTT
- TRBJ2-7 TRBV28 TRBD1 CASSFPDRGLDEQYF TGTGCCAGCAGTTTCCCGGACAGGGGGCTAGACGAGCAGTACTTC
once TRBJ2-7 TRBV30 TRBD2 CAWSLGLAGGEQYF TGTGCCTGGAGTCTCGGACTAGCGGGAGGCGAGCAGTACTTC
- TRBJ2-7 TRBV28 TRBD1 CASSPGTGGEQYF TGTGCCAGCAGTCCTGGGACAGGGGGCGAGCAGTACTTC
- TRBJ1-1 TRBV30 - CAWGRAEAFF TGTGCCTGGGGGAGAGCTGAAGCTTTCTTT
- TRBJ2-3 TRBV7-3 - CASSQRRSSTDTQYF TGTGCCAGCAGTCAACGACGGAGTAGCACAGATACGCAGTATTTT
- TRBJ1-4 TRBV19 - CASSISAGVNEKLFF TGTGCCAGTAGTATCTCTGCGGGGGTGAATGAAAAACTGTTTTTT
- TRBJ2-2 TRBV14 TRBD2 CASSQELGYRLSGRGRGELFF TGTGCCAGCAGCCAAGAATTGGGTTATCGTCTAAGCGGGAGGGGTCGCGGGGAGCTGTTTTTT
few TRBJ1-4 TRBV19 - CASSPPRGRREKLFF TGTGCCAGTAGTCCTCCGCGGGGCCGGAGGGAAAAACTGTTTTTT
- TRBJ1-1 TRBV19 - CASRGVGGGTEAFF TGTGCCAGTAGAGGCGTGGGGGGAGGGACTGAAGCTTTCTTT
- TRBJ2-7 TRBV11-3 - CASSPGLFGEQYF TGTGCCAGCAGCCCAGGCCTTTTTGGCGAGCAGTACTTC
- TRBJ2-5 TRBV9 TRBD1 CASRAGQGFSQETQYF TGTGCCAGCAGAGCGGGACAGGGTTTTTCCCAAGAGACCCAGTACTTC
- TRBJ2-1 TRBV10-1 TRBD2 CASSDPKLAGDNEQFF TGCGCCAGCAGTGACCCGAAGCTAGCGGGAGATAATGAGCAGTTCTTC
- TRBJ2-7 TRBV6-2/TRBV6-3 - CASSYTPGGAHSYEQYF TGTGCCAGCAGTTACACCCCCGGTGGAGCCCACTCCTACGAGCAGTACTTC
- TRBJ1-1 TRBV19 TRBD1 CASRKRQGRGTEAFF TGTGCCAGTAGGAAAAGACAGGGCCGTGGCACTGAAGCTTTCTTT
- TRBJ2-3 TRBV24-1 - CATSDILDTQYF TGTGCCACCAGTGATATACTAGATACGCAGTATTTT
once TRBJ1-1 TRBV14 TRBD1 CASSQQWTGLVVF TGTGCCAGCAGCCAACAATGGACAGGGCTCGTGGTCTTT